This TCR beta chain was sequenced during a study of blood T cell repertoires in COVID-19 (TCRdb year 2020). In terms of the full investigation: The collaborator samples originated in the United States, Italy and Spain and spanned the acute and convalescent phases of COVID-19. The prospective study material was composed of cDNA or gDNA derived from T cells, B-cell-depleted T cells, or PBMCs. Deeply sampled blood TCRbeta repertoires from subjects exposed to, actively infected with, or recovered from COVID-19 were included in the dataset. The repertoires were released in a freely available public database intended as a resource for research on the immune response to SARS-CoV-2. Samples were obtained from the ongoing ImmuneRACE study (first 160 participants) and from some 1,300 subjects provided by 6 global collaborators. Nearly every sample came with metadata listing a de-identified subject ID, COVID-19 status, age in years and sex. HLA class I and class II types, where available, came from metadata supplied by the sample provider rather than from assay-based typing. General conclusions and limits of the study: How much clinical and demographic metadata was included differed by source and by participant, and the metadata was provided uncurated.

TCRbeta CDR3 regions were amplified from genomic DNA using the immunoSEQ Assay, a bias-controlled multiplex PCR. The original pipeline was this. Within the assay, amplification of reference gene primers was used to estimate how many nucleated cells each sample contained. To quantify the absolute abundance of each unique TCRbeta CDR3 rearrangement, sequence reads were collapsed and filtered. Productive Simpson clonality was computed per sample as the square root of Simpson's diversity index over productive rearrangements. Drawn from immuneACCESS, this table holds only the in-frame rearrangements with V and J called that TCRdb kept. Clones are partly lost; checked studies trace under half to an unresolved V gene and leave the rest unexplained. The V and J calls and clone size come from that table; D and trimming were worked out from the DNA. This sample has about 70,000 clones in its table, and around 87% of those were observed once. Under 13% of the sample lies in the top ten.

V is reduced by 5 bases and J by 0 bases, leaving a spacing of 17 bases between them. The CDR3 runs 18 residues from the cysteine to the phenylalanine. Left in the record is the CDR3 DNA by itself, 54 bases read in frame from the first base. CDR1 and CDR2 (MDHEN, SYDVKM) derive from the germline V gene. The collaborating institutions used their own protocols to collect whole blood in K2EDTA tubes. For TCRbeta analysis, collaborators shipped samples as frozen whole blood, isolated PBMCs, or DNA extracted from either of those sample types. About this clone: The antigen it binds to is not known. Qualities for individual bases were not recorded, and no much larger clone is one base off.

This TCR was recovered from a woman between 18 and 29 years old with acute or convalescent COVID-19. This receptor chain uses TRBV28 and TRBJ2-6, with TRBD1 tentatively as D gene (6 bases match). Input material: peripheral blood. The DNA is as follows: TGTGCCAGCAGTAATCCCGGACAGACTTACTCTGGGGCCAACGTCCTGACTTTC. Its protein is CASSNPGQTYSGANVLTF.